This passage covers 21 T cell receptor beta chains from one sample sequenced in a study of blood T cell repertoires in COVID-19 (TCRdb year 2020). The library was generated by the immunoSEQ multiplex PCR assay. The table comes from immuneACCESS by way of TCRdb, which keeps in-frame sequences with V and J called. Part of the clones is missing from these tables; in studies checked, under half for an unresolved V gene and the rest for unknown reasons. The sample data list around 150,000 clones, and roughly 90% of these were observed just once. The top ten hold more than 4.5% of the sample. The sample consisted of peripheral blood. The receptors shown here come from a man aged 25 to 40 with COVID-19, enrolled during active disease.

This chain connects TRBV12-3 or TRBV12-4 to TRBJ1-2; D is ambiguous. V lost 5 bases, J lost 14 bases, and 18 bases lay in between. CDR3 length: 12 residues. The chain's CDR3 is CASSALDLWRTF. CDR3 DNA sequence: TGTGCCAGCAGTGCACTAGATCTCTGGAGGACCTTC.

As to this clone: The same CDR3 can be traced to other DNA sequences in this sample. This CDR3 is CASSLEGYGYTF. The CDR3, as DNA: TGTGCCAGCAGCTTAGAGGGGTATGGCTACACCTTC. This rearrangement joins TRBV7-9 to TRBJ1-2, with a weak D call TRBD1 (5 bases). In germline, CDR1 is SEHNR, CDR2 FQNEAQ (reference sequence). The CDR3 is 12 amino acids. The V end lost 1 base, the J end lost 5 bases, and 5 bases lay between the germline ends.

The chain employs TRBV6-2 or TRBV6-3 and TRBJ2-5, with 7 bases matching TRBD2. Germline CDR1 and CDR2: MNHEY and SVGEGT. This CDR3 is built from 16 residues. V gave up 2 bases and J gave up 4 bases; unmatched junction bases: 10. The CDR3 region has the DNA TGTGCCAGCAGTTACCACATTGGGTCGGGGGGAGAGACCCAGTACTTC. It codes for CASSYHIGSGGETQYF.

The chain uses TRBV7-9 and TRBJ1-2; D is undetermined. Germline CDR1 reads SEHNR; CDR2 reads FQNEAQ (reference sequence). Trimming cost V 2 bases and J 5 bases, with 12 bases left between them. This CDR3 has 14 residues. The CDR3 DNA sequence: TGTGCCAGCAGCTTATCGGTCAGCGGTTATGGCTACACCTTC. This codes for CASSLSVSGYGYTF.

V is TRBV15 and J is TRBJ1-3; D is perhaps TRBD1 (6 bases). CDR1 and CDR2 (germline): LNHNV, YYDKDF (reference sequence). There are 16 residues in the CDR3. V shed 0 bases and J shed 9 bases, with 18 bases lying between them. DNA of the CDR3: TGTGCCACCAGCAGAGATATGGCAGGGGTGCCTAGCACCATATATTTT. Protein product: CATSRDMAGVPSTIYF.

The chain links TRBV4-2 to TRBJ2-1; 10 bases are shared with TRBD2. This CDR3 contains 14 residues. The ends lost 6 bases at V and 5 bases at J; junction bases unmatched: 4. The germline gives CDR1 LGHNA, CDR2 YNFKEQ. CDR3 loop: CASRQSGGDNEQFF. CDR3 bases: TGTGCCAGCAGACAGAGCGGGGGGGACAATGAGCAGTTCTTC.

The J gene is TRBJ2-5, the V gene TRBV6-1; possibly TRBD2 for D (6 bases). Germline-derived CDR1 and CDR2 are MNHNS and SASEGT. V lost 5 bases and J 7 bases, leaving 17 bases between the germline ends. This CDR3 has 14 residues. The CDR3 bases are TGTGCCAGCAGTTCTGGGACTCCACTAGGGACCCAGTACTTC. Protein sequence: CASSSGTPLGTQYF.

V usage is TRBV18 and J usage is TRBJ1-1, with D uncertain. CDR1 is KGHSH and CDR2 is LQKENI in the germline V gene. Trimming stripped 1 base from V and 0 bases from J, with 12 bases between. This CDR3 comprises 16 residues. Here the CDR3 DNA reads TGTGCCAGCTCACCACAGCACAGCCCGCTGAACACTGAAGCTTTCTTT. This sequence encodes CASSPQHSPLNTEAFF.

This chain links TRBV2 with TRBJ2-2, with a weak D call TRBD1 (6 bases). CDR1 SNHLY and CDR2 FYNNEI come from the germline V gene. Trimming removed 7 bases from V and 1 base from J, with 7 bases in between. The CDR3 extends over 13 amino acids. The CDR3 spells CASTTGNTGELFF. The CDR3 nucleotides are TGTGCCAGCACGACAGGGAACACCGGGGAGCTGTTTTTT.

Points on this clone: At one end, the junction sequence differs from germline, possibly due to a read error. The identical CDR3 is also encoded by other nucleotide sequences in the sample. V is TRBV24-1 and J is TRBJ1-5; no firm D call. CDR1 KGHDR and CDR2 SFDVKD come from the germline V gene. This CDR3 contains 14 residues. CDR3 protein: CATSDSGSNQPQHF. The CDR3 DNA reads TGTGCCACCAGCGATTCGGGGAGCAATCAGCCCCAGCATTTT.

Here the CDR3 reads CASSFYREDTIYF. The CDR3, as DNA: TGTGCCAGCAGTTTCTACAGGGAAGACACCATATATTTT. The gene calls are TRBV28 and TRBJ1-3; possible D gene TRBD1, 6 bases. Trimming removed 3 bases from V and 8 bases from J, with 11 bases in between. This CDR3 spans 13 amino acids. The germline V gene has CDR1 MDHEN and CDR2 SYDVKM.

The rearrangement joins TRBV27 to TRBJ2-7; 11 positions match TRBD2. The CDR3 totals 14 residues. After removal of 6 bases from V and 7 bases from J, the junction contained 8 bases not matched to a gene. Germline CDR1 is MNHEY and CDR2 is SMNVEV (reference sequence). The CDR3 coding sequence is TGTGCCAGCAGCCGTAGCGGGAGGGCGGGGGAGCAGTACTTC. This codes for CASSRSGRAGEQYF.

This clone turned up a few times. This chain uses TRBV28 with TRBJ1-4; D is perhaps TRBD1 (6 bases). Trimming shortened V by 4 bases and J by 6 bases, and 18 bases separated the two germline ends. This CDR3 has 16 residues. Germline-derived CDR1 and CDR2 are MDHEN and SYDVKM. CDR3 DNA: TGTGCCAGCAGTTCACTCCCCAGGGGATGGGATGAAAAACTGTTTTTT. Its translation is CASSSLPRGWDEKLFF.

This chain connects TRBV7-2 to TRBJ2-4; 8 bases map to TRBD1. There are 14 residues in the CDR3. Germline lookup yields CDR1 SGHTA and CDR2 FQGNSA. Losses at the gene ends were 5 bases for V and 6 bases for J; bases not matched to a gene: 6. This CDR3 is CASSPRTGLNIQYF. CDR3 coding DNA: TGTGCCAGCAGCCCCCGGACAGGGCTAAACATTCAGTACTTC. The variable domain in full, completed from reference TRBV7-2 and TRBJ2-4, reads GAGVSQSPSNKVTEKGKDVELRCDPISGHTALYWYRQSLGQGLEFLIYFQGNSAPDKSGLPSDRFSAERTGGSVSTLTIQRTQQEDSAVYLCASSPRTGLNIQYFGAGTRLSVL.

The sample holds a few counts of this clone. The CDR3 DNA sequence: TGTGCCAGCAGCCGACCCCCTTCGGGGGCTAGCGGGAGTATAGGGTACTTC. Amino acids: CASSRPPSGASGSIGYF. This chain uses TRBV11-2 with TRBJ2-7; 10 nucleotides line up with TRBD2. Germline CDR1 SGHAT, CDR2 FQNNGV. The CDR3 runs to 17 residues. The trim removed 5 bases at V and 12 bases at J, leaving 22 bases unmatched.

This chain joins TRBV2 and TRBJ2-2; 8 bases match TRBD2. Trimming took 7 bases from V and 4 from J; bases not matched to a gene: 5. The CDR3 runs to 14 residues. From germline, CDR1 is SNHLY and CDR2 FYNNEI. CDR3 protein: CASTGGVGTGELFF. For the CDR3, the DNA is TGTGCCAGCACGGGGGGGGTCGGCACCGGGGAGCTGTTTTTT.

The V and J genes are TRBV10-3 and TRBJ1-1; TRBD1 matches 7 bases. This CDR3 spans 14 amino acids. Losses at the gene ends were 6 bases for V and 1 base for J; bases not matched to a gene: 5. CDR1 is ENHRY, CDR2 SYGVKD, per germline. In nucleotides, the CDR3 is TGTGCCATCAGGCTTGACAGGGCGAACACTGAAGCTTTCTTT. The encoded protein is CAIRLDRANTEAFF.

This rearrangement joins TRBV4-1 to TRBJ1-5; D remains ambiguous. The CDR3 runs to 17 residues. Trimming left V 1 base short and J 1 base short, with 14 bases between. CDR1 MGHRA and CDR2 YSYEKL come from the germline V gene. The CDR3 is CASSQASASVSNQPQHF. The CDR3 DNA is TGCGCCAGCAGCCAAGCATCCGCTTCGGTCAGCAATCAGCCCCAGCATTTT.

This clone was counted a few times. V gene TRBV27 combines with J gene TRBJ1-2, with TRBD1 identical over 8 bases. Trimming cost V 1 base and J 2 bases; bases outside gene matches: 9. This CDR3 spans 17 amino acids. Germline V lookup: CDR1 MNHEY, CDR2 SMNVEV (reference sequence). The CDR3 nucleotides read TGTGCCAGCAGTTTATTTCCCCCGGACAGGGTGAACTATGGCTACACCTTC. It yields the protein CASSLFPPDRVNYGYTF.

The gene calls are TRBV9 and TRBJ1-1, with a tentative D call TRBD1 (5 bases). Trimming removed 2 bases from V and 6 bases from J, with 11 bases in between. Germline CDR1 and CDR2: SGDLS and YYNGEE. The CDR3 has 13 residues. The CDR3 loop reads CASSVGHVSEAFF. The CDR3 region has the DNA TGTGCCAGCAGCGTTGGACACGTCTCTGAAGCTTTCTTT.

The V and J genes are TRBV4-3 and TRBJ1-2, with 7 bases identical to TRBD1. The CDR3 is 13 residues long. Germline assignment: CDR1 LGHNA and CDR2 YSLEER. Trimming at V came to 6 bases and at J to 3 bases, leaving 4 bases not matched to a gene. CDR3 sequence reads: CASSPTGDYGYTF. The CDR3 DNA is TGCGCCAGCAGTCCTACAGGGGACTATGGCTACACCTTC.